The rows below give T cell receptor beta chains drawn from one sample of a study of glioma-infiltrating T cells. TCRdb re-called the multiplex PCR reads with MiXCR, one entry per CDR3 protein. The sample consists of roughly 120,000 distinct CDR3 sequences, 20% to 25% of them appearing once. The sample consisted of glioma tissue, nonneoplastic brain tissue, or PBMCs (not recorded which). The origin of the receptors is a human donor with low-grade glioma or glioblastoma, undergoing nonglioma brain surgery, or in good health (not recorded which). Both conserved end residues are part of each CDR3. The D gene is left open where the match is weak. Not every row has a clone size; where given, it reads once, few, many or a size class.

>TRBV20-1|TRBD2|many|TRBJ2-1
TGCAGTGCTTCCCCGCCACTAGCGGGAGTTGTTGAGCAGTTCTTC
CSASPPLAGVVEQFF
>TRBV9|-|few|TRBJ2-5
TGTGCCAGCAGCGCCACGTACCAAGAGGCCCAGTACTTC
CASSATYQEAQYF
>TRBV2|-|many|TRBJ1-2
TGTGCCAGCAGTGAGCACTTAAGCCAGGGCGATGGCTACACCTTC
CASSEHLSQGDGYTF
>TRBV3-1|-|few|TRBJ2-3
TGTGCCAGCAGCCATTATCCAGATACGCAGTATTTT
CASSHYPDTQYF
>TRBV6-1|-|many|TRBJ1-1
TGTGCCAGCAGAAACCTTGAAGCTTTCTTT
CASRNLEAFF
>TRBV7-2|-|-|TRBJ1-5
TGTGCCAGCGGCCAGGGACCGCCGAATCAGCCCCAGCATTTT
CASGQGPPNQPQHF
>TRBV6-1|-|many|TRBJ2-2
TGTGCCAGCCAGCGGGTCGCCATGTACACCGGGGAGCTGTTTTTT
CASQRVAMYTGELFF
>TRBV2|-|many|TRBJ1-1
TGTGCCAGCGCCCTCAACTGGGGAACTGAAGCTTTCTTT
CASALNWGTEAFF
>TRBV19|-|few|TRBJ2-1
TGTGCCAGTACCCTTGGAACCCGGGGGTCCTACAATGAGCAGTTCTTC
CASTLGTRGSYNEQFF
>TRBV27|-|many|TRBJ2-7
TGTGCCAGCAGTTTTTCAGGAGGCTCCTACGAGCAGTACTTC
CASSFSGGSYEQYF
>TRBV20-1|-|once|TRBJ1-6
TGCAGTGCCAGGGACATCACCTATAATTCACCCCTCCACTTT
CSARDITYNSPLHF
>TRBV11-2|-|-|TRBJ2-7
TGTGCCAGCAGCTTAGAGCGGGAATTCTACGAGCAGTACTTC
CASSLEREFYEQYF
>TRBV9|-|many|TRBJ2-7
TGTGCCAGCAGCCCTGGAGGGAGCTCCTACGAGCAGTACTTC
CASSPGGSSYEQYF
>TRBV29-1|TRBD1|-|TRBJ2-7
TGCAGCGTTGAAAGAGGGACAGGCCTAAATCTGGACGAGCAGTACTTC
CSVERGTGLNLDEQYF
>TRBV7-3|-|many|TRBJ2-3
TGTGCCAGCAGTTCTCGGGGTGCTAGCACAGATACGCAGTATTTT
CASSSRGASTDTQYF
>TRBV24-1|-|once|TRBJ2-1
TGTGCCACCAGACTACAGGATTGCAATGAGCAGTTCTTC
CATRLQDCNEQFF
>TRBV5-1|-|many|TRBJ1-1
TGCGCCAGCACCCCATTCGGGGGCGGAAGGGACACTGAAGCTTTCTTT
CASTPFGGGRDTEAFF
>TRBV10-3|TRBD2|-|TRBJ2-1
TGTGCCATCAGAGCCACTTCCTTAGCGGGACGGAACAATGAGCAGTTCTTC
CAIRATSLAGRNNEQFF
>TRBV25-1|TRBD2|many|TRBJ2-5
TGTGCCAGCATGCTAGCGGGAAGAGAGACCCAGTACTTC
CASMLAGRETQYF
>TRBV29-1|-|many|TRBJ1-1
TGCAGCACCTGGACAGCCAACACTGAAGCTTTCTTT
CSTWTANTEAFF
>TRBV28|TRBD1|many|TRBJ2-5
TGTGCCAGCAGTCGAACCACAGGGGGAGGAGAGACCCAGTACTTC
CASSRTTGGGETQYF
>TRBV4-3|TRBD1|-|TRBJ2-5
TGCGCCAGCAGCCAGGGGGACAGGGCCCGCCAAGAGACCCAGTACTTC
CASSQGDRARQETQYF
>TRBV11-2|-|-|TRBJ2-1
TGTGCCAGCAGCCTTAACAATAACAATGAGCAGTTCTTC
CASSLNNNNEQFF
>TRBV2|TRBD1|many|TRBJ2-7
TGTGCCAGCAGTGAACAGGGGGCGAAATACGAGCAGTACTTC
CASSEQGAKYEQYF
>TRBV6-1|TRBD2|many|TRBJ2-1
TGTGCCAGCAGTGCGACTAGCGGTTACAATGAGCAGTTCTTC
CASSATSGYNEQFF
>TRBV3-1|-|many|TRBJ2-7
TGTGCCAGCAGCCAAGATCGACTAGAGCAGTACTTC
CASSQDRLEQYF
>TRBV7-9|-|many|TRBJ2-7
TGTGCCAGCAGCTCCACTACAGGGAAAGGCTACGAGCAGTACTTC
CASSSTTGKGYEQYF